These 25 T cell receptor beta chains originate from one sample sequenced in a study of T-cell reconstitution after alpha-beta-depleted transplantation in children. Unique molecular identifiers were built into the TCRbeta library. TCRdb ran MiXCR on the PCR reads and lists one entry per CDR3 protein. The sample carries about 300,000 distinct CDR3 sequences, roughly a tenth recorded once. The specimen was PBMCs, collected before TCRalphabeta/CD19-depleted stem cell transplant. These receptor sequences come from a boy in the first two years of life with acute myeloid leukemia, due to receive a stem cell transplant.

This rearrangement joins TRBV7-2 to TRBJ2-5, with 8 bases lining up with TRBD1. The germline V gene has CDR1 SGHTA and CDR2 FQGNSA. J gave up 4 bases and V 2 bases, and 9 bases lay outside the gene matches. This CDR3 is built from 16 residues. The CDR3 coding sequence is TGTGCCAGCAGCTTAAGCGGACAGGGATTCAGAGAGACCCAGTACTTC. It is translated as CASSLSGQGFRETQYF. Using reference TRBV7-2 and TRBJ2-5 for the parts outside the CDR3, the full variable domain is GAGVSQSPSNKVTEKGKDVELRCDPISGHTALYWYRQSLGQGLEFLIYFQGNSAPDKSGLPSDRFSAERTGGSVSTLTIQRTQQEDSAVYLCASSLSGQGFRETQYFGPGTRLLVL.

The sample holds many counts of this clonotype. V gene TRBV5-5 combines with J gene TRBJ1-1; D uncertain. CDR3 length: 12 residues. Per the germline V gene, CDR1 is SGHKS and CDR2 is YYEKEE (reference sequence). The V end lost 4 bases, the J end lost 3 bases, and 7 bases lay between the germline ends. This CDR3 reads CASSPTYTEAFF. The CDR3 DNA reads TGTGCCAGCAGCCCGACCTACACTGAAGCTTTCTTT. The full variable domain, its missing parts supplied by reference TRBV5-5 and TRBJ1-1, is DAGVTQSPTHLIKTRGQQVTLRCSPISGHKSVSWYQQVLGQGPQFIFQYYEKEERGRGNFPDRFSARQFPNYSSELNVNALLLGDSALYLCASSPTYTEAFFGQGTRLTVV.

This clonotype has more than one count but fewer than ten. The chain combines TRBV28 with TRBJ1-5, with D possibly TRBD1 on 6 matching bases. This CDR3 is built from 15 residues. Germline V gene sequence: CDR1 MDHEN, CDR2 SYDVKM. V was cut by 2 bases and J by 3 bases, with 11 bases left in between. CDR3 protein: CASSLRGSFNQPQHF. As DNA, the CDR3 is TGTGCCAGCAGTTTAAGGGGGTCTTTCAATCAGCCCCAGCATTTT.

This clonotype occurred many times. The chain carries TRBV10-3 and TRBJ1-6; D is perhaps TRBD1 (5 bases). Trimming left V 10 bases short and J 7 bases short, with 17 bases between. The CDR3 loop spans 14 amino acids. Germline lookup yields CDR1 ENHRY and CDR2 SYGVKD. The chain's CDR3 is CATTRRDGNSPLHF. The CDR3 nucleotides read TGTGCCACCACAAGGCGGGACGGAAATTCACCCCTCCACTTT.

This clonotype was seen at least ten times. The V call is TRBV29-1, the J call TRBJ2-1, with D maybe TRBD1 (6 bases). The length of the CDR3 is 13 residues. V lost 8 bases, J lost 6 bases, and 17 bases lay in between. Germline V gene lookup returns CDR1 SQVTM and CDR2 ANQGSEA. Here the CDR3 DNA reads TGCAGCTCCTCAGGGGTCCGGGGCAATGAGCAGTTCTTC. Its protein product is CSSSGVRGNEQFF.

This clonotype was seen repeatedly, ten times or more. The CDR3 DNA is TGTGCCAGCAGTTCACAGGGGGCTGGTCAGCCCCAGCATTTT. Translation: CASSSQGAGQPQHF. V is TRBV12-3 or TRBV12-4 and J is TRBJ1-5; 9 nucleotides match TRBD1. The J segment lost 6 bases and the V segment lost 4 bases, leaving 4 bases of the junction unmatched. This CDR3 is built from 14 residues.

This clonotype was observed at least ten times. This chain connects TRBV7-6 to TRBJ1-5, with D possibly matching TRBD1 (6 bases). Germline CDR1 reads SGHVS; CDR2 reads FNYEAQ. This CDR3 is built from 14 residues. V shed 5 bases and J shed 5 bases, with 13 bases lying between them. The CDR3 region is CASSPGQSDQPQHF. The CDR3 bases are TGTGCCAGCAGCCCAGGACAGTCCGATCAGCCCCAGCATTTT.

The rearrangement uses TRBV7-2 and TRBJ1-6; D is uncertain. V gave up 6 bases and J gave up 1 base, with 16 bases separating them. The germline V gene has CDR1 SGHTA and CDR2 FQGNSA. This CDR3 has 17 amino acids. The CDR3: CASSRTGWISYNSPLHF. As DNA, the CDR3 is TGTGCCAGCAGTAGAACGGGGTGGATATCCTATAATTCACCCCTCCACTTT.

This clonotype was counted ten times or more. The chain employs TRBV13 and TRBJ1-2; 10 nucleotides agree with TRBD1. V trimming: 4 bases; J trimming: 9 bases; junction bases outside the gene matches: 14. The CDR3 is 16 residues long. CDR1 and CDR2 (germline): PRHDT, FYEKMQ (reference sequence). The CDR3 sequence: CASSSPTGGPQVRYTF. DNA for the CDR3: TGTGCCAGCAGCTCTCCGACAGGGGGCCCTCAGGTCCGCTACACCTTC.

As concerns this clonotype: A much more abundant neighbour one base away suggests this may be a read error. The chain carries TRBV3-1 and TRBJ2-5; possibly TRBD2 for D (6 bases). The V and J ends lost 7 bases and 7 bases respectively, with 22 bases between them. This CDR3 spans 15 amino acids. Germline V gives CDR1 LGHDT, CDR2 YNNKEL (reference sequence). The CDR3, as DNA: TGTGCCAGCACCGAAATCCAGCGGGCCCAGGGGACCCAGTACTTC. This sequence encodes CASTEIQRAQGTQYF.

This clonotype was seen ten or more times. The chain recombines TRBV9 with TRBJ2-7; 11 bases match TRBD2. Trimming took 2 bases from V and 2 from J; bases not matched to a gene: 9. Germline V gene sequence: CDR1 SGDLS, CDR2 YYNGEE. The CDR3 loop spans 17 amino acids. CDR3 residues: CASSVSASSGGAYEQYF. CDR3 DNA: TGTGCCAGCAGCGTGTCGGCGAGTAGCGGGGGGGCCTACGAGCAGTACTTC.

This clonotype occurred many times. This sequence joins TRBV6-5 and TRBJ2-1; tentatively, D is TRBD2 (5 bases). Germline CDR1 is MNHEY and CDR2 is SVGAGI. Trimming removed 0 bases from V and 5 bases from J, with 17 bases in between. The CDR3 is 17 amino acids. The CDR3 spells CASSYSIGGPKDNEQFF. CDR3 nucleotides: TGTGCCAGCAGTTACTCAATTGGCGGGCCGAAGGACAATGAGCAGTTCTTC.

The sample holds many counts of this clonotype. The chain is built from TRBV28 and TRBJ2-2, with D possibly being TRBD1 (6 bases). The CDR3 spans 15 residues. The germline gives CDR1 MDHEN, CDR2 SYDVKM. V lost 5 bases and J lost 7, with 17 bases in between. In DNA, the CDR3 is TGTGCCAGCAGTCCTCTCGAGGGGGTAGTCGGGGAGCTGTTTTTT. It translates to CASSPLEGVVGELFF.

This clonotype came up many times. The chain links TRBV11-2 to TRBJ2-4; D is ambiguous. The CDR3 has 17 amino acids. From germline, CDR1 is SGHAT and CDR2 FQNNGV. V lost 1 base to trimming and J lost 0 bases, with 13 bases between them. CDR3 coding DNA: TGTGCCAGCAGCTTAGTTCCAAGCGCCCTAGCCAAAAACATTCAGTACTTC. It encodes CASSLVPSALAKNIQYF.

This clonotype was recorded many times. CDR3 loop: CAISEWAGVDYGYTF. The DNA of the CDR3 is TGTGCCATCAGTGAGTGGGCAGGGGTCGACTATGGCTACACCTTC. The J gene is TRBJ1-2, the V gene TRBV10-3, with D tentatively TRBD1 (6 bases). Germline V gives CDR1 ENHRY, CDR2 SYGVKD. Trimming pared 1 base from V and 3 bases from J, leaving 12 bases between. The CDR3 covers 15 residues.

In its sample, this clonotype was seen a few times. The CDR3 sequence is CATSGWTGNYSYEQYF. The CDR3 bases are TGTGCCACCAGCGGATGGACAGGGAACTACTCCTACGAGCAGTACTTC. J is TRBJ2-7 and V is TRBV15, with 8 bases lining up with TRBD1. Germline V CDR1 and CDR2: LNHNV, YYDKDF (reference sequence). The V and J ends lost 5 bases and 0 bases, in that order; junction bases with no gene match: 9. The CDR3 runs 16 residues. Together with reference TRBV15 and TRBJ2-7, the CDR3 gives the full variable domain: DAMVIQNPRYQVTQFGKPVTLSCSQTLNHNVMYWYQQKSSQAPKLLFHYYDKDFNNEADTPDNFQSRRPNTSFCFLDIRSPGLGDTAMYLCATSGWTGNYSYEQYFGPGTRLTVT.

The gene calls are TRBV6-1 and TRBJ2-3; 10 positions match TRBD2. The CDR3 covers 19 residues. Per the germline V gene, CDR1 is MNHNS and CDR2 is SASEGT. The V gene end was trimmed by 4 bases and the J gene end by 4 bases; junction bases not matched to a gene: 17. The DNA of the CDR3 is TGTGCCAGCAGTGCCTCACTACCGGGACTAGCGAGGGGGGCAGATACGCAGTATTTT. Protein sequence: CASSASLPGLARGADTQYF.

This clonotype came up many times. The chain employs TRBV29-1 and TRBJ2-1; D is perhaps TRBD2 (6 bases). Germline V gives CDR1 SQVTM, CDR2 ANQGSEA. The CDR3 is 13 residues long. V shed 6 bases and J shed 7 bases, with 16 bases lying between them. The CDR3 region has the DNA TGCAGCGTCCGGGACTCTGGGCGAAATGAGCAGTTCTTC. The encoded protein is CSVRDSGRNEQFF.

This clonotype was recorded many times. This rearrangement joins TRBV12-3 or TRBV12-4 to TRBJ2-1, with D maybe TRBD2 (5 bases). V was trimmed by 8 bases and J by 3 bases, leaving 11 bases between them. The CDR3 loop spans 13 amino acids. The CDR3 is CASVKRNYNEQFF. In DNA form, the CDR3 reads TGTGCCAGCGTTAAGCGGAACTACAATGAGCAGTTCTTC.

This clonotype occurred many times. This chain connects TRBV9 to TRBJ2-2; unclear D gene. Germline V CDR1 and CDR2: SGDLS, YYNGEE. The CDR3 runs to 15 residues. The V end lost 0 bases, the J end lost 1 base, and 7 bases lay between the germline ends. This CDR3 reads CASSVEIMNTGELFF. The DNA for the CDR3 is TGTGCCAGCAGCGTAGAGATTATGAACACCGGGGAGCTGTTTTTT.

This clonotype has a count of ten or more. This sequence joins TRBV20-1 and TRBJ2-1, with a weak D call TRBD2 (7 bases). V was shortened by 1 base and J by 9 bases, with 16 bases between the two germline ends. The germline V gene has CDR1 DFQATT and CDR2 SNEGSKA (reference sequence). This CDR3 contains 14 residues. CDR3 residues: CSARGDGGLVEQFF. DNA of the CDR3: TGCAGTGCTAGAGGGGACGGGGGGCTTGTTGAGCAGTTCTTC.

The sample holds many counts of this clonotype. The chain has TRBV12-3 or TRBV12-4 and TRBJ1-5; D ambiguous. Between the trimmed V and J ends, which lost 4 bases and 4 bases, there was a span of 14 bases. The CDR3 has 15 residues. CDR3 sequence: CASSYSTDRNQPQHF. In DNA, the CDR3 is TGTGCCAGCAGTTATAGCACAGATAGGAATCAGCCCCAGCATTTT.

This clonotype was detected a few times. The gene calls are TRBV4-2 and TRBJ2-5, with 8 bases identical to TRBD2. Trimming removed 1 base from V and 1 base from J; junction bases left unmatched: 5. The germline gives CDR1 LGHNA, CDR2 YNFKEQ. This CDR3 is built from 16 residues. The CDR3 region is CASSQVTAGGQETQYF. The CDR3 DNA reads TGTGCCAGCAGCCAAGTAACGGCGGGGGGCCAAGAGACCCAGTACTTC.

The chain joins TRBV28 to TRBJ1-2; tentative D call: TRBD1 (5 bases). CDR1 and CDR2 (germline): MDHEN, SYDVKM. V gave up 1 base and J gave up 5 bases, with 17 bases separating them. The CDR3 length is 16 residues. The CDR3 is CASSLFGREEEYGYTF. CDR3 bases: TGTGCCAGCAGTTTATTTGGCAGGGAGGAAGAGTATGGCTACACCTTC.

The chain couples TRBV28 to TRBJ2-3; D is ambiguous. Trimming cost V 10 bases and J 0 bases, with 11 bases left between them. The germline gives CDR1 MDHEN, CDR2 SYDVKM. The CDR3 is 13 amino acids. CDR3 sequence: CANSKGSTDTQYF. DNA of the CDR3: TGTGCCAACTCAAAGGGCAGCACAGATACGCAGTATTTT.